This T cell receptor (beta chain) was captured by sequencing in a study of blood T cell repertoires in COVID-19. The repertoire was sequenced with immunoSEQ multiplex PCR; TCRdb's copy has only in-frame clones and lacks some. Of 250,000 to 350,000 clones in the sample, nearly 90% are singletons; the top ten hold around 4.5%. V was pared by 6 bases and J by 10 bases, with 6 bases of the junction left unmatched. Germline CDR1 and CDR2: SQVTM and ANQGSEA. This CDR3 is built from 11 residues. The chain links TRBV29-1 to TRBJ2-1; TRBD1 agrees at 7 bases. The receptor's source is a woman under 30 with acute COVID-19. The source material was PBMCs or T cells enriched from blood (not recorded which). The CDR3 spells CSVRDSGEQFF. CDR3 nucleotides: TGCAGCGTCCGGGACAGCGGAGAGCAGTTCTTC.